This T cell receptor (beta chain) is drawn from a study of T cells after yellow fever vaccination. For TCR, cDNA came from 5'RACE template switching, which added a universal primer site and UMIs. MiXCR, applied by TCRdb to the 5' RACE reads, yields one record per CDR3 protein. The data contain under 200,000 distinct CDR3 sequences, approximately 10% of them singletons. This clonotype occurred a few times. The TCR comes from a man between 18 and 35 years old who received the YFV17D yellow fever vaccine. The input for sequencing was CD8+ T cells sorted from PBMCs, taken 15 days after the yellow fever booster vaccination.

The CDR3 here is CASSSRTGYTDTQYF. DNA of the CDR3: TGTGCCAGCAGCTCCCGGACAGGGTACACAGATACGCAGTATTTT. V gene TRBV7-2 combines with J gene TRBJ2-3; TRBD1 matches at 8 bases. Germline V gives CDR1 SGHTA, CDR2 FQGNSA. The CDR3 has 15 residues. V shed 4 bases, J shed 2 bases, and the junction held 5 bases outside the gene matches.